This section outlines one TCR beta chain sequence together with its context. Treatment in this sample: oral pan-JAK inhibitor, 5-10 mg twice daily. Sequencing relied on a cDNA template that was reverse transcribed from extracted RNA. Sequencing was performed with immunoSEQ multiplex PCR; in TCRdb, only in-frame clones are kept and a portion is missing. The table lists over 150,000 clones, about 60% of them singletons. The sample comes from a study of CD8+ T cells in alopecia areata. CDR3 length: 15 amino acids. CDR1 and CDR2 from the germline V gene are MNHEY and SMNVEV (reference sequence). V was pared by 3 bases and J by 3 bases, with 12 bases between.

The chain uses TRBV27 and TRBJ1-5; no firm D call. This sequence originates from a human donor with alopecia areata. This specimen was CD4+ T cells sorted from blood, taken at week 24, from a patient treated with tofacitinib. The CDR3 DNA reads as TGTGCCAGCAGTTTGGGTGGGCAGTTCAATCAGCCCCAGCATTTT. Its protein product is CASSLGGQFNQPQHF.